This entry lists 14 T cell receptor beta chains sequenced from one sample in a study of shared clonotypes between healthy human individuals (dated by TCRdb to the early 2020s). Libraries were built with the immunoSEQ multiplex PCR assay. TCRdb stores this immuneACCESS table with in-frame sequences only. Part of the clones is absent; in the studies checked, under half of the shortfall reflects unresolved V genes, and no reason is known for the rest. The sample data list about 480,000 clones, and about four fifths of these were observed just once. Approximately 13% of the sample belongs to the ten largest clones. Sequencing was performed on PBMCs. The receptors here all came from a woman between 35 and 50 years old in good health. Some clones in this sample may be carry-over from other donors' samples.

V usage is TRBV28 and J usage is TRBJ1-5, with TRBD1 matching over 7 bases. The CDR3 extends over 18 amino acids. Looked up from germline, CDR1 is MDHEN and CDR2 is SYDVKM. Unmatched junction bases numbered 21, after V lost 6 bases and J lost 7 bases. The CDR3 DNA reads TGTGCCAGCAGCTCCTTTAGGAGGGTGACAGGGAAGAGACAGCCCCAGCATTTT. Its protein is CASSSFRRVTGKRQPQHF.

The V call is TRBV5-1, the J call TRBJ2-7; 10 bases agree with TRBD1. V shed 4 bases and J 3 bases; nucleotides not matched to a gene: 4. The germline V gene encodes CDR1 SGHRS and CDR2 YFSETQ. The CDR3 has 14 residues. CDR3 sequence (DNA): TGCGCCAGCAGCAATGGACAGGGGGGCTACGAGCAGTACTTC. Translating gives CASSNGQGGYEQYF.

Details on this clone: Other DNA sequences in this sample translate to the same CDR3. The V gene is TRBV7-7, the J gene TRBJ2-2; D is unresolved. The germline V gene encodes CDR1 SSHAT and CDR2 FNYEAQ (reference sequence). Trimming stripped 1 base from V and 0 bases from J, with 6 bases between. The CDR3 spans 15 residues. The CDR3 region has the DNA TGTGCCAGCAGCTTAGGTGGTTCGAACACCGGGGAGCTGTTTTTT. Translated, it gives CASSLGGSNTGELFF. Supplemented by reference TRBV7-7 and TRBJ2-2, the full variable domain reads GAGVSQSPRYKVTKRGQDVTLRCDPISSHATLYWYQQALGQGPEFLTYFNYEAQPDKSGLPSDRFSAERPEGSISTLTIQRTEQRDSAMYRCASSLGGSNTGELFFGEGSRLTVL.

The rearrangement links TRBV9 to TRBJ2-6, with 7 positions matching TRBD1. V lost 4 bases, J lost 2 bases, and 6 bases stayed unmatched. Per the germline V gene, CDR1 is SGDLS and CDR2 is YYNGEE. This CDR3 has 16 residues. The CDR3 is CASSPITGAGANVLTF. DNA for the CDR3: TGTGCCAGCAGCCCGATCACAGGGGCTGGGGCCAACGTCCTGACTTTC.

CDR3: CASSRQGPYNEQFF. The CDR3, as DNA: TGTGCCAGCAGTAGACAGGGGCCCTACAATGAGCAGTTCTTC. The gene calls are TRBV6-5 and TRBJ2-1; TRBD1 agrees at 8 bases. Germline CDR1 reads MNHEY; CDR2 reads SVGAGI. The CDR3 is made up of 14 amino acids. V gave up 5 bases and J gave up 2 bases; unmatched junction bases: 2.

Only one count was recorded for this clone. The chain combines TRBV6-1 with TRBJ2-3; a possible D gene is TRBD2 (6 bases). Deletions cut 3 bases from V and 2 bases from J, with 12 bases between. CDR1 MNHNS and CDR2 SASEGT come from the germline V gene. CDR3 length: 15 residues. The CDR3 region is CASSDLGGATDTQYF. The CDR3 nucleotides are TGTGCCAGCAGTGATTTGGGCGGGGCCACAGATACGCAGTATTTT.

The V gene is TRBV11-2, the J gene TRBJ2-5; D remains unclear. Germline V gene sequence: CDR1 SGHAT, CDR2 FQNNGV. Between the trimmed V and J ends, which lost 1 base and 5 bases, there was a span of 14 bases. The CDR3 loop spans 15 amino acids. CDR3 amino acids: CASSLGRLFAETQYF. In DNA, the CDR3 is TGTGCCAGCAGCTTAGGGCGACTCTTTGCGGAGACCCAGTACTTC.

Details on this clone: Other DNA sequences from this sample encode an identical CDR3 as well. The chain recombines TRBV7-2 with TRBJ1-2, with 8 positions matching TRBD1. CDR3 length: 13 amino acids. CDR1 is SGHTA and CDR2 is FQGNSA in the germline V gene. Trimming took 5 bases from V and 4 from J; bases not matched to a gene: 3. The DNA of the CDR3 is TGTGCCAGCAGCGGGGACAGGCGCTATGGCTACACCTTC. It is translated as CASSGDRRYGYTF.

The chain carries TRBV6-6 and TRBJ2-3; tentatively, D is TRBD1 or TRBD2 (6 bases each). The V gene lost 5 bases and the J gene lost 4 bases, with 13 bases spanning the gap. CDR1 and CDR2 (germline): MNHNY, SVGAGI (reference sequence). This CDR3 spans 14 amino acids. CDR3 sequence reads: CASSRGRSADTQYF. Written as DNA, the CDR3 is TGTGCCAGCAGTCGGGGGCGCTCCGCAGATACGCAGTATTTT.

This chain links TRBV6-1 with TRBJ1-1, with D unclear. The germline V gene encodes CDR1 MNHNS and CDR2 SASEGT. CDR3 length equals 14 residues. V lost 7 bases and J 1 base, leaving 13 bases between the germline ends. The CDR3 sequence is CASMRLWSNTEAFF. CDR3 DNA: TGTGCCAGCATGAGGTTGTGGTCGAACACTGAAGCTTTCTTT.

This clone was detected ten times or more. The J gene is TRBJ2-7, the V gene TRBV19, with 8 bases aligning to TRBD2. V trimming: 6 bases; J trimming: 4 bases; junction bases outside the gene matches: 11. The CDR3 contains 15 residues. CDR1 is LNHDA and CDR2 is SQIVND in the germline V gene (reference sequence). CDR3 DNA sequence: TGTGCCAGTAGGTCGGGGGGGCTGAAATCATACGAGCAGTACTTC. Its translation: CASRSGGLKSYEQYF.

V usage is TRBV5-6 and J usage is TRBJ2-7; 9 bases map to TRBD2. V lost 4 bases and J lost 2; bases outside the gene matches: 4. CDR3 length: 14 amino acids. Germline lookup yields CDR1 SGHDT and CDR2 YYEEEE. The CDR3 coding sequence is TGTGCCAGCAGCGGAGAGCGGGGGGCCTACGAGCAGTACTTC. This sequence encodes CASSGERGAYEQYF.

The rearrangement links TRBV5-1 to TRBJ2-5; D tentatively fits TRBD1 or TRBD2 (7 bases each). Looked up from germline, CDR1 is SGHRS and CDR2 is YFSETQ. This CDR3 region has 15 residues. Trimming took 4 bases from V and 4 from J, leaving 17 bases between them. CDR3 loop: CASSPGGRGLETQYF. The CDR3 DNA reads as TGCGCCAGCAGCCCAGGAGGGAGGGGGCTAGAGACCCAGTACTTC.

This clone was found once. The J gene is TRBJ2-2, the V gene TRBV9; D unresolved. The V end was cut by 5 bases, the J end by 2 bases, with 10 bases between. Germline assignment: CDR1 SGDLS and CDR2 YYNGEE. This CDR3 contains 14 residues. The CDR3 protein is CASSGRSNTGELFF. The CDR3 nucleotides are TGTGCCAGCAGTGGCAGGTCAAACACCGGGGAGCTGTTTTTT.